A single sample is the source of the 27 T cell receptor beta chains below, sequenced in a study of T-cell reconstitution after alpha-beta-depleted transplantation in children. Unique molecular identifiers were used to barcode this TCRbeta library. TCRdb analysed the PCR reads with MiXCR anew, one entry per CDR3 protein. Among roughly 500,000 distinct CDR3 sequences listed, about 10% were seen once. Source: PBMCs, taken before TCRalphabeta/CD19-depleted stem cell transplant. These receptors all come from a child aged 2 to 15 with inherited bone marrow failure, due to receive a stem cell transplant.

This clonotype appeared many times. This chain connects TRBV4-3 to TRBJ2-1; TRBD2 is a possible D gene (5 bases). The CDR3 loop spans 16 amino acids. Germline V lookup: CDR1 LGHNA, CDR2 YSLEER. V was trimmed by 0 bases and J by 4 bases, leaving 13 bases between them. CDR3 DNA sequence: TGCGCCAGCAGCCAAGATACGCACCGGGGATACAATGAGCAGTTCTTC. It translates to CASSQDTHRGYNEQFF.

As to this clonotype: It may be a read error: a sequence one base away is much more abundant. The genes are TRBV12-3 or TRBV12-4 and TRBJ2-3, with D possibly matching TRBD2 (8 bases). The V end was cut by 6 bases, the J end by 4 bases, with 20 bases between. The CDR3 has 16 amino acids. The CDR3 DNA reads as TGTGCCAGCAGCCCCCCGGGAGGGGGCCAGGCAGATACGCAGTATTTT. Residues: CASSPPGGGQADTQYF.

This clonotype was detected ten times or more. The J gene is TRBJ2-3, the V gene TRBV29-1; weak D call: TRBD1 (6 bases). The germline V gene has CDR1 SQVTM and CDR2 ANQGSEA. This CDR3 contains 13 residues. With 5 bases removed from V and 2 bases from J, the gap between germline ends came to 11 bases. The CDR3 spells CSVRGTFTDTQYF. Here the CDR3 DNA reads TGCAGCGTTAGGGGGACCTTCACAGATACGCAGTATTTT.

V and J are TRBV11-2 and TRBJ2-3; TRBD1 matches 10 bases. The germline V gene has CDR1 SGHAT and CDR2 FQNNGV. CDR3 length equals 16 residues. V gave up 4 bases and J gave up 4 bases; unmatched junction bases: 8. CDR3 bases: TGTGCCAGCAGCTCGCTCCGGGACAGGGGCCCAGATACGCAGTATTTT. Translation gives CASSSLRDRGPDTQYF.

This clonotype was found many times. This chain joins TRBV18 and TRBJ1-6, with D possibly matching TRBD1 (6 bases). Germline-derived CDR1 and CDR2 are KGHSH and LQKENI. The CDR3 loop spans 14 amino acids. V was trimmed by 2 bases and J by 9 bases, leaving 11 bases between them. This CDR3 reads CASSPKGESSPLHF. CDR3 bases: TGTGCCAGCTCACCAAAGGGGGAAAGTTCACCCCTCCACTTT.

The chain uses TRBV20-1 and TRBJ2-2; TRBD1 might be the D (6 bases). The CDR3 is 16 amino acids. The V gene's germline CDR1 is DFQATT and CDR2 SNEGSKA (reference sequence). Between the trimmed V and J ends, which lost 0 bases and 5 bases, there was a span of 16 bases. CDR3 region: CSARDANRDGTGELFF. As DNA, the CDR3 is TGCAGTGCTAGAGATGCTAACAGGGATGGTACCGGGGAGCTGTTTTTT.

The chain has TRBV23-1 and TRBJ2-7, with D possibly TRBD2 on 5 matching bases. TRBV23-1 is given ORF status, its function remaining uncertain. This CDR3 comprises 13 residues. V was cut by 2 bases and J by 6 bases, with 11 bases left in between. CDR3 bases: TGCGCCAGCAGTCAAACGTTCCGGGGCGAGCAGTACTTC. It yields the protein CASSQTFRGEQYF.

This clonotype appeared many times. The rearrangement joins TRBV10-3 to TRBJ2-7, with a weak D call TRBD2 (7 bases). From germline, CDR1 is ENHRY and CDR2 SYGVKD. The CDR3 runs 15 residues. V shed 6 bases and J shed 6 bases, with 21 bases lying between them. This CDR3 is CAIRRAAGARGEQYF. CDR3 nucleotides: TGTGCCATCAGGAGGGCTGCGGGGGCACGGGGCGAGCAGTACTTC.

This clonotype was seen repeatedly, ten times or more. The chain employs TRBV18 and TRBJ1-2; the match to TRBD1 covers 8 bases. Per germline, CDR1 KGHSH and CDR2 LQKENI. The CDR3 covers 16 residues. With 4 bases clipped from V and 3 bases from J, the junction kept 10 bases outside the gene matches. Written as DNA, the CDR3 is TGTGCCAGCTCACTCTACCAGGGGGCAAAGGACTATGGCTACACCTTC. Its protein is CASSLYQGAKDYGYTF.

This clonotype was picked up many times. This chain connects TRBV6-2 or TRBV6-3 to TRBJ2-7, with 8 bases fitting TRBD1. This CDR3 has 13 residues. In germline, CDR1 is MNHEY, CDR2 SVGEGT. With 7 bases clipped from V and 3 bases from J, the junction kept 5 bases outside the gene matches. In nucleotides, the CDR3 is TGTGCCAGCACTATCACAGGGGGCTACGAGCAGTACTTC. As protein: CASTITGGYEQYF.

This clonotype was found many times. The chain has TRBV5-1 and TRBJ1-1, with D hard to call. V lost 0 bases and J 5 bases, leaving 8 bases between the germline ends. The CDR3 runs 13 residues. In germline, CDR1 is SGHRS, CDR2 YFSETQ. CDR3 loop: CASSLERGTEAFF. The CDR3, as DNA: TGCGCCAGCAGCTTGGAACGTGGTACTGAAGCTTTCTTT.

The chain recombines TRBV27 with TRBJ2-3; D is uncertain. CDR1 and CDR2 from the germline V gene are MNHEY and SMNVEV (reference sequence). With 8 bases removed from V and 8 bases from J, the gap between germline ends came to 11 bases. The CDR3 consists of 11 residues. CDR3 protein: CASHWYGTQYF. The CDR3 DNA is TGTGCCAGCCATTGGTACGGTACGCAGTATTTT.

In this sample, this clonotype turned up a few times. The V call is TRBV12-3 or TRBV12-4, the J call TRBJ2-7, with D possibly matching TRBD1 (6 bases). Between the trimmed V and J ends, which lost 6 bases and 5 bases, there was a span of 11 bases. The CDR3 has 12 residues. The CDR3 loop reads CASRAGVDEQYF. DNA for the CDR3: TGTGCCAGCAGAGCAGGGGTCGACGAGCAGTACTTC.

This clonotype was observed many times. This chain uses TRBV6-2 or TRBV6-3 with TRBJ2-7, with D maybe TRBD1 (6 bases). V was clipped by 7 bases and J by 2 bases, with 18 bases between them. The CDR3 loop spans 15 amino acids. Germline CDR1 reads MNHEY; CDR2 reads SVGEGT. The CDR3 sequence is CASNFVGTSTYEQYF. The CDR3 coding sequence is TGTGCCAGCAACTTCGTCGGGACATCTACCTACGAGCAGTACTTC.

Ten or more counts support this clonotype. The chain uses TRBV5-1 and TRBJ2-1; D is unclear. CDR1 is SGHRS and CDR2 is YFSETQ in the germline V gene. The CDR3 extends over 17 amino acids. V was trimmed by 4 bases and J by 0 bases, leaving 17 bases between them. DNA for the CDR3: TGCGCCAGCAGCCCCCTCACTGGAACTATCTCCTACAATGAGCAGTTCTTC. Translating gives CASSPLTGTISYNEQFF.

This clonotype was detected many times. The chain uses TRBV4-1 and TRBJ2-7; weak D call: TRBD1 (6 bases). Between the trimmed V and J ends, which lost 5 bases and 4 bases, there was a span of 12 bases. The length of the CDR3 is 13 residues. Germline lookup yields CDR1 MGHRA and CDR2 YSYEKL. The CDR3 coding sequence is TGCGCCAGCAGCTTCCGGGACACTTACGAGCAGTACTTC. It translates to CASSFRDTYEQYF.

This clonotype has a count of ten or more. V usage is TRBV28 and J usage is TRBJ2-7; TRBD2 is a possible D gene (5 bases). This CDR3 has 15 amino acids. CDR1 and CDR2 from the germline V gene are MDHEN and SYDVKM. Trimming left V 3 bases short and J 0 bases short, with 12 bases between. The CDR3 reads CASSFADGISYEQYF. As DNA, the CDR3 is TGTGCCAGCAGTTTCGCGGACGGGATCTCCTACGAGCAGTACTTC. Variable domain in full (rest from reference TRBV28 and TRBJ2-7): DVKVTQSSRYLVKRTGEKVFLECVQDMDHENMFWYRQDPGLGLRLIYFSYDVKMKEKGDIPEGYSVSREKKERFSLILESASTNQTSMYLCASSFADGISYEQYFGPGTRLTVT.

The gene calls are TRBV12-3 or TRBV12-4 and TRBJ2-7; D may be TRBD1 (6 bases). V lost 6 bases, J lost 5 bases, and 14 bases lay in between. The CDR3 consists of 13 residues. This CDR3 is CASRLGQLDEQYF. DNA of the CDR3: TGTGCCAGCAGACTGGGACAACTAGACGAGCAGTACTTC.

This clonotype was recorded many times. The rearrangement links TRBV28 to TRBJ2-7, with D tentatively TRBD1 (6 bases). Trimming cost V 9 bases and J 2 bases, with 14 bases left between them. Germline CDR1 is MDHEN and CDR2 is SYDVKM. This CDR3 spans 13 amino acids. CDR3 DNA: TGTGCCAGGGCTCTGGGGGCCGCCTACGAGCAGTACTTC. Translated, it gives CARALGAAYEQYF.

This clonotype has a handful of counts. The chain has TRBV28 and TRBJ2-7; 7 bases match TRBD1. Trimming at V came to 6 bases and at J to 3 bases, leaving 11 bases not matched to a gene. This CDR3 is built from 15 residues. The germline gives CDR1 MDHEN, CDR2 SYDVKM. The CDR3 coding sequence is TGTGCCAGCAGGGACAGGTCGAGGGGAATCTACGAGCAGTACTTC. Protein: CASRDRSRGIYEQYF.

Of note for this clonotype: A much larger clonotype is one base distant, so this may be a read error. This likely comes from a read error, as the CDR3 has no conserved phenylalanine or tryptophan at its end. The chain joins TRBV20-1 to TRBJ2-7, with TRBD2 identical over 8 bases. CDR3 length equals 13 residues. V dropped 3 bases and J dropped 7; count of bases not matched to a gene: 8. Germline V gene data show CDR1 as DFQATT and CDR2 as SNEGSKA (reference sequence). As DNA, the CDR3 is TGCAGTGCTAGCGGGAGGGCCCAGTCGGAGCAGTACTCC. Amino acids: CSASGRAQSEQYS.

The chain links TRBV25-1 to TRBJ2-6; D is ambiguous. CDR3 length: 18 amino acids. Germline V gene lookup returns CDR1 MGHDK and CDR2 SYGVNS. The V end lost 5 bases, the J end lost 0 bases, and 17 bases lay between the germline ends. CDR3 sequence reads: CASSPRMAGRSGANVLTF. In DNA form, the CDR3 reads TGTGCCAGCAGTCCCCGTATGGCAGGCCGCTCTGGGGCCAACGTCCTGACTTTC. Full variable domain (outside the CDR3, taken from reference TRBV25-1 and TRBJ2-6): EADIYQTPRYLVIGTGKKITLECSQTMGHDKMYWYQQDPGMELHLIHYSYGVNSTEKGDLSSESTVSRIRTEHFPLTLESARPSHTSQYLCASSPRMAGRSGANVLTFGAGSRLTVL.

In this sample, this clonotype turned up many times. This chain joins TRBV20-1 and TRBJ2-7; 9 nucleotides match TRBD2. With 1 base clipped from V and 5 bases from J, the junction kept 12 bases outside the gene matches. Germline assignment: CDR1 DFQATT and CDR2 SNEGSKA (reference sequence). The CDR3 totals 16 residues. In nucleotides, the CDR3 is TGCAGTGCTAGAGGGCCGGCTAGCGGGACGTTACACGAGCAGTACTTC. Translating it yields CSARGPASGTLHEQYF.

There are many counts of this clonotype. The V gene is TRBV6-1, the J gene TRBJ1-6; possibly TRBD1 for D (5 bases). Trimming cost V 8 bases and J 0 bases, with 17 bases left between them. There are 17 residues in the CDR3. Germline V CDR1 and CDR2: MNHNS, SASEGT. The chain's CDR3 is CASSGGRARSYNSPLHF. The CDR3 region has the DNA TGTGCCAGCTCCGGAGGCAGGGCACGCTCCTATAATTCACCCCTCCACTTT.

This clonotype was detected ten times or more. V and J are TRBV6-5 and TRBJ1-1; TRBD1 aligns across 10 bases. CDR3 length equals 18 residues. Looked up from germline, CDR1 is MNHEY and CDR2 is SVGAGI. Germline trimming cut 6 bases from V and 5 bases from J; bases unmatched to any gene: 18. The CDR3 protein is CASSVGTGVDRWSTEAFF. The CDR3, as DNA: TGTGCCAGCAGCGTCGGGACAGGGGTAGATCGTTGGAGTACTGAAGCTTTCTTT.

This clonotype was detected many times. The CDR3 DNA reads TGCAGTGCCATGACTAGAAATGAGCAGTTCTTC. Residues: CSAMTRNEQFF. This rearrangement joins TRBV20-1 to TRBJ2-1; TRBD2 might be the D (6 bases). V was shortened by 6 bases and J by 7 bases, with 10 bases between the two germline ends. Per germline, CDR1 DFQATT and CDR2 SNEGSKA (reference sequence). The CDR3 spans 11 residues.

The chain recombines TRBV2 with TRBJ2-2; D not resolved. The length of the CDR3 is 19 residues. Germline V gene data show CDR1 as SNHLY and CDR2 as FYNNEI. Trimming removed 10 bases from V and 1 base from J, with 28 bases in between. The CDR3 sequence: CAISAFIGPGTLNTGELFF. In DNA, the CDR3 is TGTGCCATCTCCGCCTTTATTGGGCCCGGAACCTTGAACACCGGGGAGCTGTTTTTT. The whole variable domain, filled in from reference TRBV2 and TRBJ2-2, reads EPEVTQTPSHQVTQMGQEVILRCVPISNHLYFYWYRQILGQKVEFLVSFYNNEISEKSEIFDDQFSVERPDGSNFTLKIRSTKLEDSAMYFCAISAFIGPGTLNTGELFFGEGSRLTVL.